This T cell receptor beta chain appears in the sequencing data of a study of cytomegalovirus exposure and HLA in healthy donors. Study results and caveats: Presence/absence analyses treated sequencing depth as roughly uniform across donors. Sequence variants that were highly shared formed a cluster that was likely a sequencing artifact. Most observed TCR sequences were rare, whereas some public TCRs were detected in many donors. Some TCR beta chains (164 of them) were listed as cytomegalovirus-associated.

Use of 60 Vbeta and 13 Jbeta primers characterized the PCR. Sequenced by immunoSEQ multiplex PCR; TCRdb stores in-frame clones only, minus some. The repertoire holds roughly 110,000 clones, under 80% seen once, with 14% in the top ten. Germline CDR1 and CDR2: MGHRA and YSYEKL. The CDR3 loop spans 15 amino acids. Trimming took 4 bases from V and 6 from J, leaving 15 bases between them. Details on this clone: Its antigen is as yet unknown.

The chain employs TRBV4-1 and TRBJ2-2; D possibly corresponds to TRBD2 (6 bases). The receptor was derived from a woman in her forties in good health and CMV-seropositive. Material for sequencing was PBMCs. In DNA form, the CDR3 reads TGCGCCAGCAGCCGCACGGGAGAGCGCCCCGGGGAGCTGTTTTTT. It translates to CASSRTGERPGELFF.